The 26 T cell receptor beta chains below all came from one sample that was sequenced in a study of glioma-infiltrating T cells. The iRepertoire nested amplicon-rescue multiplex PCR amplified TCR alpha and beta CDR3s from RNA. TCRdb called the multiplex PCR reads again in MiXCR, with one record for every CDR3 protein. In the table there are under 130,000 distinct CDR3 sequences, under 30% of which are singletons. Sequenced input: glioma tissue, nonneoplastic brain tissue, or PBMCs (not recorded which). The receptor set was obtained from a human donor with low-grade glioma or glioblastoma, undergoing nonglioma brain surgery, or in good health (not recorded which).

This clonotype was seen ten or more times. The CDR3 spells CASSFGTLSNQPQHF. The CDR3 region has the DNA TGTGCCAGCAGCTTTGGCACTTTAAGCAATCAGCCCCAGCATTTT. This chain links TRBV3-1 with TRBJ1-5; D ambiguous. Germline CDR1 reads LGHDT; CDR2 reads YNNKEL (reference sequence). This CDR3 contains 15 residues. Trimming removed 5 bases at V and 1 base at J, with 12 bases between.

This clonotype was detected ten times or more. This chain connects TRBV6-1 to TRBJ2-3; 9 nucleotides align to TRBD2. Looked up from germline, CDR1 is MNHNS and CDR2 is SASEGT. This CDR3 has 16 residues. The ends lost 6 bases at V and 2 bases at J; junction bases unmatched: 9. This CDR3 is CASSLQTSGYTDTQYF. The CDR3 nucleotides are TGTGCCAGCAGCCTACAGACTAGCGGATACACAGATACGCAGTATTTT.

At least ten counts were recorded for this clonotype. This chain uses TRBV28 with TRBJ1-2; possibly TRBD1 for D (5 bases). V dropped 7 bases and J dropped 8 bases, with 20 bases sitting between them. In germline, CDR1 is MDHEN, CDR2 SYDVKM. This CDR3 region has 14 residues. The CDR3 coding sequence is TGTGCCAGCATCGCCGGGGACCGGGCGGGGGGCTACACCTTC. Its protein is CASIAGDRAGGYTF.

The chain combines TRBV10-3 with TRBJ2-3, with TRBD2 as a possible D gene (6 bases). Trimming stripped 2 bases from V and 3 bases from J, with 9 bases between. This CDR3 region has 14 residues. CDR1 and CDR2 from the germline V gene are ENHRY and SYGVKD. CDR3 sequence: CAISEDRGTDTQYF. Written as DNA, the CDR3 is TGTGCCATCAGTGAGGATCGGGGGACAGATACGCAGTATTTT.

This clonotype was observed a few times. The junction differs from germline at one of its ends, possibly a read error. The rearrangement joins TRBV20-1 to TRBJ1-1; 8 nucleotides match TRBD1. Germline CDR1 DFQATT, CDR2 SNEGSKA (reference sequence). This CDR3 spans 16 amino acids. CDR3 coding DNA: TGCAGTGCTAGAGATGGGGGGGCAGGGGGCTACACTGAAGCTTCCTTT. Translated: CSARDGGAGGYTEASF.

This clonotype showed up many times. The chain employs TRBV20-1 and TRBJ2-7; the D is unclear. Germline V gives CDR1 DFQATT, CDR2 SNEGSKA (reference sequence). This CDR3 has 16 residues. Trimming took 0 bases from V and 6 from J, leaving 21 bases between them. The chain's CDR3 is CSARDTQTVPILEQYF. The CDR3 DNA reads TGCAGTGCTAGAGATACTCAGACCGTCCCGATACTCGAGCAGTACTTC.

This clonotype was found a few times. The chain carries TRBV2 and TRBJ2-3, with 12 positions matching TRBD2. The CDR3 runs 15 residues. Trimming cost V 6 bases and J 5 bases; bases outside gene matches: 6. Germline assignment: CDR1 SNHLY and CDR2 FYNNEI. CDR3 loop: CASSVLAGGKDTQYF. CDR3 bases: TGTGCCAGCAGCGTACTAGCGGGGGGTAAAGATACGCAGTATTTT. Together with reference TRBV2 and TRBJ2-3, the CDR3 gives the full variable domain: EPEVTQTPSHQVTQMGQEVILRCVPISNHLYFYWYRQILGQKVEFLVSFYNNEISEKSEIFDDQFSVERPDGSNFTLKIRSTKLEDSAMYFCASSVLAGGKDTQYFGPGTRLTVL.

This clonotype has a count of ten or more. V usage is TRBV2 and J usage is TRBJ1-1; perhaps TRBD1 as D (5 bases). Germline-derived CDR1 and CDR2 are SNHLY and FYNNEI. V lost 5 bases, J lost 0 bases, and 10 bases lay in between. The CDR3 is 14 amino acids. The CDR3 DNA follows: TGTGCCAGCAGTCCCAGGGCCATGAACACTGAAGCTTTCTTT. It specifies CASSPRAMNTEAFF.

The chain employs TRBV4-2 and TRBJ2-4; TRBD1 aligns across 8 bases. The CDR3 consists of 17 residues. Per the germline V gene, CDR1 is LGHNA and CDR2 is YNFKEQ. Trimming cost V 3 bases and J 2 bases; bases outside gene matches: 9. The CDR3 DNA reads TGTGCCAGCAGCCATTATGGACAGGGAGTGTCCAAAAACATTCAGTACTTC. It yields the protein CASSHYGQGVSKNIQYF.

Turning to this clonotype: Relative to the germline gene, one junction end is altered; a read error may explain this. The rearrangement links TRBV6-2 or TRBV6-3 to TRBJ2-1; TRBD2 might be the D (5 bases). The germline gives CDR1 MNHEY, CDR2 SVGEGT. The CDR3 extends over 12 amino acids. The CDR3 reads CASSSTRGGQLF. The CDR3 DNA follows: TGTGCCAGCAGTTCCACGCGAGGCGGGCAGTTATTC.

As regards this clonotype: The junction differs from germline at one of its ends, possibly a read error. The rearrangement links TRBV7-9 to TRBJ1-5; maybe TRBD1 (5 bases). CDR1 is SEHNR and CDR2 is FQNEAQ in the germline V gene (reference sequence). The CDR3 covers 15 residues. The CDR3 sequence is CASSYLGGAPQPQRF. The CDR3 DNA reads TGTGCCAGCAGCTACCTAGGAGGGGCGCCTCAGCCCCAGCGTTTT.

The V call is TRBV11-1, the J call TRBJ2-5; perhaps TRBD2 as D (5 bases). V was trimmed by 0 bases and J by 5 bases, leaving 16 bases between them. This CDR3 region has 16 residues. Germline CDR1 reads SGHAT; CDR2 reads FQDESV (reference sequence). DNA for the CDR3: TGTGCCAGCAGCTTAGCGTACGGGGATGATTGGGAGACCCAGTACTTC. Protein sequence: CASSLAYGDDWETQYF.

CDR3: CASSFFPSVDEQYF. The CDR3 DNA is TGTGCCAGCAGTTTTTTTCCATCAGTTGACGAGCAGTACTTC. This chain links TRBV12-3 or TRBV12-4 with TRBJ2-7; D is uncertain. The V end was cut by 3 bases, the J end by 5 bases, with 14 bases between. This CDR3 spans 14 amino acids.

This clonotype has a count of ten or more. The chain has TRBV28 and TRBJ1-1; D perhaps matches TRBD1 (5 bases). The V gene lost 2 bases and the J gene lost 10 bases, with 8 bases spanning the gap. The CDR3 loop spans 11 amino acids. Germline-derived CDR1 and CDR2 are MDHEN and SYDVKM. The CDR3 DNA reads as TGTGCCAGCAGTTTAAGCCAGGGAGCTTTCTTT. Its translation is CASSLSQGAFF.

Worth noting for this clonotype: A much more abundant neighbour one base away suggests this may be a read error. The chain carries TRBV27 and TRBJ1-3; D call uncertain. The CDR3 extends over 13 amino acids. Germline lookup yields CDR1 MNHEY and CDR2 SMNVEV (reference sequence). The ends were cut back, 5 bases at V and 5 bases at J, with 10 bases in the middle. The chain's CDR3 is CASSHQLRNTIYF. The CDR3 nucleotides are TGTGCCAGCAGTCACCAGCTGCGAAACACCATATATTTT.

The chain uses TRBV7-2 and TRBJ1-2, with unresolved D. The V end lost 0 bases, the J end lost 4 bases, and 15 bases lay between the germline ends. The CDR3 has 16 residues. Germline V gene lookup returns CDR1 SGHTA and CDR2 FQGNSA. CDR3 sequence reads: CASSLAPTRPFYGYTF. The CDR3 DNA is TGTGCCAGCAGCTTAGCGCCGACAAGACCTTTCTATGGCTACACCTTC.

This clonotype was seen repeatedly, ten times or more. As DNA, the CDR3 is TGTGCCATCGGACCTCGAGAGGCCGGGGAGCTGTTTTTT. It codes for CAIGPREAGELFF. This chain links TRBV10-3 with TRBJ2-2; D uncertain. The CDR3 is made up of 13 amino acids. Trimming took off 8 bases at V and 6 bases at J, with 13 bases between the two ends. The germline gives CDR1 ENHRY, CDR2 SYGVKD.

The chain recombines TRBV7-9 with TRBJ2-5; D tentatively fits TRBD1 or TRBD2 (5 bases each). Germline-derived CDR1 and CDR2 are SEHNR and FQNEAQ (reference sequence). This CDR3 contains 14 residues. The germline V and J ends were trimmed by 3 bases and 3 bases, with 11 bases remaining between them. CDR3 nucleotide sequence: TGTGCCAGCAGCTTCGGGGCAGGGAAAGAGACCCAGTACTTC. Its translation: CASSFGAGKETQYF.

A word on this clonotype: Its ends do not fully match the called genes, so a read error is possible. The CDR3: CASSLNMGGNAIYF. In nucleotides, the CDR3 is TGTGCCAGCAGCTTAAATATGGGAGGAAACGCCATATATTTT. The chain recombines TRBV7-2 with TRBJ1-3; D is uncertain. Germline values: CDR1 SGHTA, CDR2 FQGNSA. The length of the CDR3 is 14 residues.

The chain uses TRBV29-1 and TRBJ2-7; D unclear. Trimming pared 3 bases from V and 7 bases from J, leaving 19 bases between. Per the germline V gene, CDR1 is SQVTM and CDR2 is ANQGSEA. This CDR3 spans 14 amino acids. This CDR3 is CSVDDRGSYNEQYF. The CDR3 DNA reads as TGCAGCGTTGACGACCGAGGCTCCTACAATGAGCAGTACTTC.

This chain uses TRBV5-1 with TRBJ1-1; no clear D. The germline CDR1 and CDR2 sequences are SGHRS and YFSETQ. The CDR3 spans 14 residues. Trimming removed 2 bases at V and 12 bases at J, with 20 bases between. This chain's CDR3 is CASSLNGGAIESFF. For the CDR3, the DNA is TGCGCCAGCAGCTTAAACGGCGGCGCCATAGAATCTTTCTTT.

This clonotype was seen ten or more times. The chain joins TRBV20-1 to TRBJ2-5; D is perhaps TRBD2 (6 bases). V lost 5 bases to trimming and J lost 1 base, with 11 bases between them. CDR1 is DFQATT and CDR2 is SNEGSKA in the germline V gene (reference sequence). CDR3 length: 13 residues. The CDR3 DNA follows: TGCAGTGCTCCCGGAGGGTCCCAAGAGACCCAGTACTTC. Translated, it gives CSAPGGSQETQYF.

This clonotype appeared a few times. The junction shows a germline mismatch at one end, possibly a read error. The chain recombines TRBV7-6 with TRBJ2-5, with TRBD2 matching over 8 bases. Per germline, CDR1 SGHVS and CDR2 FNYEAQ. The CDR3 spans 15 residues. The chain's CDR3 is CASSPGGTTRETQYF. The CDR3 bases are TGTGCTAGCAGCCCGGGAGGGACTACCCGAGAGACCCAGTACTTC.

This clonotype was found many times. The chain joins TRBV12-3 or TRBV12-4 to TRBJ1-5; TRBD1 agrees at 10 bases. V was pared by 4 bases and J by 7 bases, with 7 bases of the junction left unmatched. The CDR3 totals 15 residues. CDR3 region: CASSSSGTGVQPQHF. DNA for the CDR3: TGTGCCAGCAGTTCATCCGGGACAGGGGTACAGCCCCAGCATTTT.

This clonotype appeared many times. This chain joins TRBV6-2 or TRBV6-3 and TRBJ2-1; 9 positions agree with TRBD1. The CDR3 sequence is 17 residues long. V was pared by 0 bases and J by 4 bases, with 7 bases of the junction left unmatched. Germline CDR1 is MNHEY and CDR2 is SVGEGT. The CDR3 is CASSYSPGTGIYNEQFF. The CDR3, as DNA: TGTGCCAGCAGTTACTCCCCGGGGACAGGGATATACAATGAGCAGTTCTTC.

For this clonotype: One base away lies a much larger clone, so this may be a sequencing read error. The chain recombines TRBV20-1 with TRBJ1-5; the match to TRBD1 covers 7 bases. CDR3 length: 15 residues. The germline V gene encodes CDR1 DFQATT and CDR2 SNEGSKA (reference sequence). The CDR3 bases are TGCAGTGCTACACGAGGCGACAGGGAGAATCAGCCCCAGAATTTT. Amino acids: CSATRGDRENQPQNF.